Listed below are T cell receptor beta chains from one sample, sequenced in a study of blood T cell repertoires in COVID-19. Clones were sequenced by immunoSEQ multiplex PCR, and TCRdb holds only the in-frame ones, with some missing. This table holds 73,000 or so clones, about four fifths found once. Sequencing used peripheral blood. The receptors originated from a man aged 50-59 years with active COVID-19. Each CDR3 is given with its conserved first and last residue. A D gene is named only where the DNA matches it firmly. Size tells how often a clone was seen (once, few, many) or the class of an expanded clone, and some rows leave it out.

TRBV10-1	.	15	TRBJ1-2	TRBD1	TGCGCCAGCAGTGAGGGGAGGGCGACAGGGGATGGCTACACCTTC	CASSEGRATGDGYTF
TRBV6-5	.	11	TRBJ2-7	.	TGTGCCAGCGCTCAACTGCACGAGCAGTACTTC	CASAQLHEQYF
TRBV4-3	.	16	TRBJ2-7	.	TGCGCCAGCAGCCCCTCGGGACTTTTATCCCCATACGAGCAGTACTTC	CASSPSGLLSPYEQYF
TRBV19	.	14	TRBJ2-3	TRBD2	TGTGCCAGTACCGGGGGGGTTGGCACAGATACGCAGTATTTT	CASTGGVGTDTQYF
TRBV14	.	16	TRBJ2-5	TRBD2	TGTGCCAGCAGCCCCCTTGGGACTAGGCGGGGGGAGACCCAGTACTTC	CASSPLGTRRGETQYF
TRBV5-6	.	13	TRBJ1-2	TRBD1	TGTGCCAGCAGCCCCAGACAGGGCCGGGGCTACACCTTC	CASSPRQGRGYTF
TRBV10-3	.	16	TRBJ2-7	TRBD1	TGTGCCATCAGCCAATACGGGCCGGGACAGGGCTACGAGCAGTACTTC	CAISQYGPGQGYEQYF
TRBV28	.	17	TRBJ1-6	TRBD1	TGTGCCAGCAGTTTTATCGGAGGGGGGACAGACAATTCACCCCTCCACTTT	CASSFIGGGTDNSPLHF
TRBV7-2	.	15	TRBJ2-1	TRBD2	TGTGCCAGCAGTTCCGGGACTAGTTATTCAAATGAGCAGTTCTTC	CASSSGTSYSNEQFF
TRBV9	.	13	TRBJ2-7	.	TGTGCCAGCAGCCCAGCGGGTGGGGACGAGCAGTACTTC	CASSPAGGDEQYF
TRBV5-4	.	16	TRBJ2-3	TRBD2	TGTGCCAGCAGCTTCACTAGCGGGGGGGAGACAGATACGCAGTATTTT	CASSFTSGGETDTQYF
TRBV10-3	.	14	TRBJ2-5	TRBD2	TGTGCCATCAGCCTACTAGCGGACCAAGAGACCCAGTACTTC	CAISLLADQETQYF
TRBV19	.	13	TRBJ2-1	.	TGTGCCAGTAGTTCGATACAGGGCGATGAGCAGTTCTTC	CASSSIQGDEQFF
TRBV9	.	16	TRBJ2-6	TRBD2	TGTGCCAGCAGCGTAGGGGGAGGGGTTGGGGCCAACGTCCTGACTTTC	CASSVGGGVGANVLTF
TRBV7-2	.	14	TRBJ2-3	.	TGTGCCAGCAGCTTGGGCCTGGGTGGGGATACGCAGTATTTT	CASSLGLGGDTQYF
TRBV7-8	once	15	TRBJ2-1	TRBD2	TGTGCCAGCAGCATTCGGACTAGCAATCGCAATGAGCAGTTCTTC	CASSIRTSNRNEQFF
TRBV3-1/TRBV3-2	.	16	TRBJ2-3	TRBD2	TGTGCCAGCAGCCAACGGACTAGCGGGAGGGTAGATACGCAGTATTTT	CASSQRTSGRVDTQYF
TRBV6-5	medium-sized	13	TRBJ2-7	.	TGTGCCAGCAACCTGGGGGCAGGGACCGAGCAGTACTTC	CASNLGAGTEQYF
TRBV30	.	14	TRBJ1-3	.	TGTGCCTGGACCCCGGTGATCTCTGGAAACACCATATATTTT	CAWTPVISGNTIYF
TRBV5-5	.	16	TRBJ1-6	.	TGTGCCAGCAGCTTAAGGGGGAGCTCCTATAATTCACCCCTCCACTTT	CASSLRGSSYNSPLHF
TRBV3-1/TRBV3-2	.	17	TRBJ2-1	TRBD2	TGTGCCAGCAGCCAAGGGACTAGCGGGGATTTGTACAATGAGCAGTTCTTC	CASSQGTSGDLYNEQFF
TRBV5-4	.	16	TRBJ2-5	TRBD2	TGTGCCAGCAGCCCCCTGACTAGCGGGAGCTGGGAGACCCAGTACTTC	CASSPLTSGSWETQYF
TRBV9	.	17	TRBJ2-3	TRBD2	TGTGCCAGCAGCGGAGATGGGCGGGGGGGCCGCAGAGATACGCAGTATTTT	CASSGDGRGGRRDTQYF